This T cell receptor beta chain appears in the sequencing data of a study of CD8 T cells in ankylosing spondylitis. A single record per CDR3 protein comes from TCRdb applying MiXCR to the 5' RACE reads. Here the sample spans fewer than 400,000 distinct CDR3 sequences, under 15% being singletons. Germline values: CDR1 LNHDA, CDR2 SQIVND (reference sequence). CDR3 size: 16 residues. V was clipped by 6 bases and J by 8 bases, with 20 bases between them. Only a few counts were recorded for this clonotype. Its antigen is unidentified. Findings and limits, study-wide: Typical of ankylosing spondylitis blood, it appeared, was a TCR beta motif of eight highly homologous variants. Reportedly, significant enrichment of disease-linked clones occurred in matched ankylosing spondylitis synovial fluid.

This receptor was obtained from a male donor with ankylosing spondylitis or in good health (not recorded which). Specimen: blood, either unsorted or a sorted T cell fraction (not recorded which). The chain links TRBV19 to TRBJ1-6; possibly TRBD1 for D (5 bases). The CDR3 here is CASRSNRFRSDSPLHF. Written as DNA, the CDR3 is TGTGCCAGTAGATCAAACAGGTTTCGTAGCGATTCACCCCTCCACTTT.